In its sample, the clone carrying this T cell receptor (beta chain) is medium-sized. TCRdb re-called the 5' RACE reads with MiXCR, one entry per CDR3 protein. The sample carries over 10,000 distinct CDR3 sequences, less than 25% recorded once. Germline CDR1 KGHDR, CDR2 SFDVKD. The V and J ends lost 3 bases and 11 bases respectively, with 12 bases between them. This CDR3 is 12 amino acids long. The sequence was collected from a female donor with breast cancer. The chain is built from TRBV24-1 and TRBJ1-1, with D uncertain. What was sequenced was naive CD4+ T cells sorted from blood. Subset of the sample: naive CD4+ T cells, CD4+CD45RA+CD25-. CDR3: CATSDPGMGAFF. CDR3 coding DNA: TGTGCCACCAGTGATCCGGGAATGGGGGCTTTCTTT.